This is a list of T cell receptor beta chains from one sample in a study of T-cell memory formation after mild COVID-19. A single record per CDR3 protein comes from TCRdb applying MiXCR to the 5' RACE reads. The sample lists hundreds of thousands of distinct CDR3 sequences; about 20% were seen once. The sequenced material came from PBMCs or a T cell subset sorted from them (not recorded which). All receptors derive from an adult woman who had mild COVID-19 (a few samples of this study predate the infection). Cell type and time point are not known. The CDR3 runs from the conserved cysteine through the conserved F or W. Fields, in order: J gene, V gene, CDR3 protein.

j_call: TRBJ1-1
v_call: TRBV11-2
cdr3_aa: CASSLVEAFF

j_call: TRBJ2-7
v_call: TRBV19
cdr3_aa: CASSKLTGGYEQYF

j_call: TRBJ2-5
v_call: TRBV7-9
cdr3_aa: CASSRVEGGAETQYF

j_call: TRBJ2-3
v_call: TRBV5-1
cdr3_aa: CASSLARFTARDRTDTQYF

j_call: TRBJ2-7
v_call: TRBV27
cdr3_aa: CASGLGFSSEQYF

j_call: TRBJ2-2
v_call: TRBV12-3/TRBV12-4
cdr3_aa: CASCPEITGELFF

j_call: TRBJ2-4
v_call: TRBV4-1
cdr3_aa: CASSQPWGRSVGRVKNIQYF

j_call: TRBJ1-4
v_call: TRBV12-3/TRBV12-4
cdr3_aa: CASSLSSPLNQLFF

j_call: TRBJ2-2
v_call: TRBV7-9
cdr3_aa: CASSLAAGQGNTGELFF

j_call: TRBJ2-7
v_call: TRBV19
cdr3_aa: CASSSPSGGQSSYEQYF

j_call: TRBJ1-2
v_call: TRBV7-2
cdr3_aa: CASRLGGPRANYGYTF

j_call: TRBJ1-5
v_call: TRBV2
cdr3_aa: CASSEDRYSNQPQHF

j_call: TRBJ2-5
v_call: TRBV5-6
cdr3_aa: CASSLLPGETQYF